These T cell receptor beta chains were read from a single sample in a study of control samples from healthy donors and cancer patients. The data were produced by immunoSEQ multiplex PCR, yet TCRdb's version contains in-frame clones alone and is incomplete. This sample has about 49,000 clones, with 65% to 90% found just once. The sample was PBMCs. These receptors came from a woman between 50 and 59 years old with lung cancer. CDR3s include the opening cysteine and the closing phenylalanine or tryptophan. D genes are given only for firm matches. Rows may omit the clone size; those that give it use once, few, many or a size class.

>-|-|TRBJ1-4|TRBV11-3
TGTGCCAGCAGCTTCAAGGACGAAAAACTGTTTTTT
CASSFKDEKLFF
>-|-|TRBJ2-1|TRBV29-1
TGCAGCGTTGAACCCCCACCCGAGCAGTTCTTC
CSVEPPPEQFF
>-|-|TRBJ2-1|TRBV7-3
TGTGCCAGCAGCCAAGGGGGCTCCTACAATGAGCAGTTCTTC
CASSQGGSYNEQFF
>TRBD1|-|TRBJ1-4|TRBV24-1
TGTGCCACCAGTGATTCACAGGGGGCGGGTGAAAAACTGTTTTTT
CATSDSQGAGEKLFF
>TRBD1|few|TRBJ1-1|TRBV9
TGTGCCAGCAGCGTAGAGGGACAGGGGTTGAACACTGAAGCTTTCTTT
CASSVEGQGLNTEAFF
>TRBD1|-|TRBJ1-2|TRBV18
TGTGCCAGCTCACTGGACAGGGTTAAAGGCTACACCTTC
CASSLDRVKGYTF
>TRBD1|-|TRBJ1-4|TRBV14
TGTGCCAGCAGCCAAGTGGTGTCAGGGGGCCTTAATGAAAAACTGTTTTTT
CASSQVVSGGLNEKLFF
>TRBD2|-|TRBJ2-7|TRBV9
TGTGCCAGCAGCTCTAGCGGGGGCTCCTACGAGCAGTACTTC
CASSSSGGSYEQYF
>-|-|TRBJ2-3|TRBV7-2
TGTGCCAGCAGTCCAGACACGAGCACAGATACGCAGTATTTT
CASSPDTSTDTQYF
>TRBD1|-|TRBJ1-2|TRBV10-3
TGTGCCATCAGTGAGTCGTCGACAGGGAATGGCTACACCTTC
CAISESSTGNGYTF
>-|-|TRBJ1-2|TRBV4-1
TGCGCCAGCAGCTCAACCTCAGACAGGCCCAACTATGGCTACACCTTC
CASSSTSDRPNYGYTF
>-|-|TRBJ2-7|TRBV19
TGTGCCAGTAGTTCCATTGGAGCGGGCTCCTACGAGCAGTACTTC
CASSSIGAGSYEQYF
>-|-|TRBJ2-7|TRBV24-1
TGTGCCACCAGTGGAGAGGGTAACTACGAGCAGTACTTC
CATSGEGNYEQYF
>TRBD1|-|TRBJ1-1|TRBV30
TGTGCCTGGACGACAGGGGGCAACACTGAAGCTTTCTTT
CAWTTGGNTEAFF
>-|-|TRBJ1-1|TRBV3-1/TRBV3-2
TGTGCCAGCAGCCAAGTTCAGGGGAACACTGAAGCTTTCTTT
CASSQVQGNTEAFF
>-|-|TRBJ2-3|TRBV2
TGTGCCACCCTAGCCGGGGAGAGCCAAGATACGCAGTATTTT
CATLAGESQDTQYF
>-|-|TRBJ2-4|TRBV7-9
TGTGCCAGCATGGGACCCAAAAACATTCAGTACTTC
CASMGPKNIQYF
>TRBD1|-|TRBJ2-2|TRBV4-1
TGCGCCAGCAGCCAAGAACACAGGGGATCTGGGGAGCTGTTTTTT
CASSQEHRGSGELFF
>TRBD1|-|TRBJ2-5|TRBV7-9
TGTGCCAGCAGCTCAACAGGGGCCCGCTTGGCCCAGTACTTC
CASSSTGARLAQYF
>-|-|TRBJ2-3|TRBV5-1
TGCGCCAGCTTATCCGGGGGCACAGATACGCAGTATTTT
CASLSGGTDTQYF
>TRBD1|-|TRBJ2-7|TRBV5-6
TGTGCCAGCAGCTTCGGGACAGGGTCGAGGCCCACCTACGAGCAGTACTTC
CASSFGTGSRPTYEQYF
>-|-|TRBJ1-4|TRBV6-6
TGTGCCAGCAAACCCCCTACGGGGGAAAAACTGTTTTTT
CASKPPTGEKLFF
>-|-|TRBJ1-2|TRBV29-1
TGCAGCGTCCCAATAACAGGGCCCGGGAGCTATGGCTACACCTTC
CSVPITGPGSYGYTF
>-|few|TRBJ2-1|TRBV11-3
TGTGCCAGCAGCTTAGAAGGGAATCCCTTCAATGAGCAGTTCTTC
CASSLEGNPFNEQFF
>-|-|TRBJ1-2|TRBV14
TGTGCCAGCAGCCAAGAAACGGGTCAGCTCTATGGCTACACCTTC
CASSQETGQLYGYTF
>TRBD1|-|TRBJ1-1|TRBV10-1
TGCGCCAGCAGTGAGTCTAGGGGACAGGGGATCACTGAAGCTTTCTTT
CASSESRGQGITEAFF
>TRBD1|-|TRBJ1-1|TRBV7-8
TGTGCCAGCAGCTCCCAGAGGACAGGGGATGGTTGGAACACTGAAGCTTTCTTT
CASSSQRTGDGWNTEAFF
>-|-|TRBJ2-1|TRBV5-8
TGTGCCAGCAGCTTTTTAAATGAGCAGTTCTTC
CASSFLNEQFF
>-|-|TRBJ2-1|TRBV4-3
TGCGCCAGCAGCCAAGATTGGCAGGGGAGCTCCTACAATGAGCAGTTCTTC
CASSQDWQGSSYNEQFF
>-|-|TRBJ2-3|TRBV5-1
TGCGCCAGCAGCTCCCAGCCAGGGGCGCACACAGATACGCAGTATTTT
CASSSQPGAHTDTQYF
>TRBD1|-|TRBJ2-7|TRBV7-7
TGTGCCAGCAGCTCGGGGACCGGGACAGGGTACGACGAGCAGTACTTC
CASSSGTGTGYDEQYF
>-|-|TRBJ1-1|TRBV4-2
TGTGCCAGCAGCCAAGATCCGGCAAAGGGGGGTGAAGCTTTCTTT
CASSQDPAKGGEAFF
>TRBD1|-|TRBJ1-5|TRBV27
TGTGCCAGCAGTTCGTGGGACAGGGGCACTATGCCCCAGCATTTT
CASSSWDRGTMPQHF
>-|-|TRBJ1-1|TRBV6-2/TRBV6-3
TGTGCCAGCAGTTACTCGGCAGGTGAAATGAACACTGAAGCTTTCTTT
CASSYSAGEMNTEAFF
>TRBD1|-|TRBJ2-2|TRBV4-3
TGCGCCAGCAGCCGAACAGGGGTCACCGGGGAGCTGTTTTTT
CASSRTGVTGELFF
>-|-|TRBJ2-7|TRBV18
TGTGCCAGCTCACCACCAACAGGTGATGCCTACGAGCAGTACTTC
CASSPPTGDAYEQYF
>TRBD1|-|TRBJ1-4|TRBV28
TGTGCCAGCAGTTTCCAGGGGGGCCCTCGGGATGAAAAACTGTTTTTT
CASSFQGGPRDEKLFF
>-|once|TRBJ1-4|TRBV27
TGTGCCAGCAGTCCCGGACAGTCTAATAATGAAAAACTGTTTTTT
CASSPGQSNNEKLFF
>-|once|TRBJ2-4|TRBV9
TGTGCCAGCAGCTCAGAGAGGGAGGACTCAAACATTCAGTACTTC
CASSSEREDSNIQYF
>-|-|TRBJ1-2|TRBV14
TGTGCCAGCACCCCAACACTTAACTATGGCTACACCTTC
CASTPTLNYGYTF
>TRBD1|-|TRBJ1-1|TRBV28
TGTGCCAGCAGCCTAATATTAGGACAGGGAGAAGCTTTCTTT
CASSLILGQGEAFF
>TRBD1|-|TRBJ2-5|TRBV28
TGTGCCAGCAGTGCGCCAGGGGGTAGACAAGAGACCCAGTACTTC
CASSAPGGRQETQYF
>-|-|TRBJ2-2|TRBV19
TGTGCCAGTGATACGGGACTCATAGGGACCGGGGAGCTGTTTTTT
CASDTGLIGTGELFF
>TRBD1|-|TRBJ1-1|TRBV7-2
TGTGCCAGCAGCCCCCAGGGGGGTGGCACTGAAGCTTTCTTT
CASSPQGGGTEAFF
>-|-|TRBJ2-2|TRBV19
TGTGCCAGTAATAGGGCAGCCATCACCGGGGAGCTGTTTTTT
CASNRAAITGELFF
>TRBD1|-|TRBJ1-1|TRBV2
TGTGCCAGTGTTATGACAGGGAGGGACACTGAAGCTTTCTTT
CASVMTGRDTEAFF
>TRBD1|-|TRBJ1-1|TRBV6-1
TGTGCCAGCAGTGACTTATCAGGGGGCTGGGGCACTGAAGCTTTCTTT
CASSDLSGGWGTEAFF
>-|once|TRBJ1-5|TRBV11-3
TGTGCCAGCAGCTTAGAAGAGGGTCAGCCCCAGCATTTT
CASSLEEGQPQHF
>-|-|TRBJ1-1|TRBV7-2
TGTGCCAGCAGCTTAGCAGAACGGCTGTGGGGCACTGAAGCTTTCTTT
CASSLAERLWGTEAFF
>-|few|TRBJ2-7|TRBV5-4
TGTGCCACCAGCTGGCGAGGGGGTCCCGTAGACGAGCAGTACTTC
CATSWRGGPVDEQYF
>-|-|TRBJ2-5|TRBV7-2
TGTGCCAGCAGCGTAGGGACTTTGGGGAACTCTAAAGAGACCCAGTACTTC
CASSVGTLGNSKETQYF
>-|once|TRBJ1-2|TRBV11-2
TGTGCCAGCAGGGGGGGGCATTCGAGCGGCTACACCTTC
CASRGGHSSGYTF
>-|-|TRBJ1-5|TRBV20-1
TGCAGTGCTAGTGGCGGGCTGGCTAGCAATCAGCCCCAGCATTTT
CSASGGLASNQPQHF
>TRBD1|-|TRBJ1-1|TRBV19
TGTGCCAGTAGTATCCCTCGACAGGGAGGCACTGAAGCTTTCTTT
CASSIPRQGGTEAFF
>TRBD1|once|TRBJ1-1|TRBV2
TGTGCCAGCACCAGGGGGGGGGAGGGGGCGCGTGCTTTCTTT
CASTRGGEGARAFF
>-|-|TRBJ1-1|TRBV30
TGTGCCTGGAGCTATTCCCGGCAGAACACTGAAGCTTTCTTT
CAWSYSRQNTEAFF
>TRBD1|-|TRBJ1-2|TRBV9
TGTGCCAGCAGCGTAGCCCTGACAGGGGGCGGCTATGGCTACACCTTC
CASSVALTGGGYGYTF
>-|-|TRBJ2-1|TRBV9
TGTGCCAGCAGCGCTCAGAGGGGTGAGCAGTTCTTC
CASSAQRGEQFF
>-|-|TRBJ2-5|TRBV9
TGTGCCAGCAGCTCACTACTAGGCTCGGGGGCCCAGTACTTC
CASSSLLGSGAQYF
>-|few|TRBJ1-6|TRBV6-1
TGTGCCAGCAGTGGGCCCGGAGGGGCGGGGAATTCACCCCTCCACTTT
CASSGPGGAGNSPLHF